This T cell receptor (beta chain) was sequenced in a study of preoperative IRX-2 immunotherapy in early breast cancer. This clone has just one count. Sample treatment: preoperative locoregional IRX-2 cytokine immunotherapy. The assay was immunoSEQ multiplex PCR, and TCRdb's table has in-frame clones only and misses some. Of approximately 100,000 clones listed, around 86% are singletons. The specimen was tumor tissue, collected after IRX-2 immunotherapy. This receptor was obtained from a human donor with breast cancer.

Here the CDR3 reads CATHLTGGLGDGYTF. Written as DNA, the CDR3 is TGTGCCACCCACTTGACAGGGGGACTGGGCGATGGCTACACCTTC. V is TRBV19 and J is TRBJ1-2; 9 nucleotides agree with TRBD1. Germline V lookup: CDR1 LNHDA, CDR2 SQIVND (reference sequence). The CDR3 contains 15 residues. The V segment lost 10 bases and the J segment 6 bases; nucleotides outside the gene matches: 15.